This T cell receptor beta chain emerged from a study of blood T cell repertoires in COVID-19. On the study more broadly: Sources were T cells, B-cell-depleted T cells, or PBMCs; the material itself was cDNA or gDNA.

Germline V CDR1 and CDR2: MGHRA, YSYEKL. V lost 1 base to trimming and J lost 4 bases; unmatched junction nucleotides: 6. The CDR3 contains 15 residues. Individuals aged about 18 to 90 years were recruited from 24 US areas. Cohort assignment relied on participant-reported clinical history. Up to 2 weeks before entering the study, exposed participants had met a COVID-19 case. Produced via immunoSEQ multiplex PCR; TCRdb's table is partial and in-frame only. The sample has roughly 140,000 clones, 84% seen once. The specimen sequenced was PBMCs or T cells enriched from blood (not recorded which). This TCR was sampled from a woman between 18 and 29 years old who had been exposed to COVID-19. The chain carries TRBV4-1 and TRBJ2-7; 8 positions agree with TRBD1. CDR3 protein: CASSQVRGLLYEQYF. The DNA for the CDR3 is TGCGCCAGCAGCCAAGTCAGGGGGCTACTTTACGAGCAGTACTTC.